These T cell receptor beta chains were read from a single sample in a study of cytomegalovirus exposure and HLA in healthy donors. Clones were read by immunoSEQ multiplex PCR, and TCRdb kept only the in-frame ones, dropping some. The sample contains approximately 150,000 clones, approximately 73% of which appear only once. Material: PBMCs. Receptor source: a young man in good health and CMV-seropositive. Each CDR3 is given without its conserved first and last residue.

v_call,j_call,cdr3_aa
TRBV5-1,TRBJ2-7,ASSQGARDEQY
TRBV27,TRBJ1-2,ASRSTGEAYGYT
TRBV12-5,TRBJ1-5,ASGLGGTGGQPQH
TRBV9,TRBJ2-1,ASSVRYSGAYNEQF
TRBV6-6,NA,ASSYRQEIYEQY
TRBV7-8,TRBJ1-2,ASSLGLEATYT
TRBV5-1,TRBJ1-1,ASSKTGGGTEAF
TRBV5-1,TRBJ2-7,ASRPKSGTGNSYEQY
TRBV7-9,TRBJ2-4,ASSSTSGRELNIQY
TRBV5-1,TRBJ2-3,ASSFGTGTTDTQY
TRBV9,TRBJ1-1,ASSILGQGVTEAF
TRBV25-1,TRBJ1-4,ASSPGQGREKLF
TRBV27,TRBJ2-7,ASSRQVSYEQY
TRBV29-1,TRBJ1-3,SVEVRGVVDTIY
TRBV30,TRBJ2-7,AWAQGLAGTWEQY
TRBV27,TRBJ2-7,ASSQSGQGSYEQY
TRBV19,TRBJ2-3,ASRPSGRDTQY
TRBV11-2,TRBJ1-2,ASSFQDTNYGYT
TRBV10-3,TRBJ2-3,AVENTDTQY
TRBV6-5,TRBJ2-6,ASSYSQGAGANVLT
TRBV6-7,TRBJ1-6,ATPRVHHPYSYNSPLH
TRBV30,TRBJ2-5,AWRPSGQETQY
TRBV10-1,TRBJ2-1,ASSEWGPVREQF
TRBV15,TRBJ2-1,ATSREGLNNEQF
TRBV6-1,TRBJ2-7,ASSLRFEDEQY
TRBV2,TRBJ1-3,ASSQQTGSFLGNTIY
TRBV5-1,TRBJ2-5,ASRSGLAGFREQY
TRBV4-1,TRBJ2-5,ASSHVIRVEETQY
TRBV27,TRBJ1-3,ASSLSGVTGNTIY
TRBV5-1,TRBJ2-1,ASSPDVGAANEQF